The clone carrying this T cell receptor beta chain was observed many times. What it binds is not known. V lost 0 bases to trimming and J lost 4 bases; unmatched junction nucleotides: 5. The V gene's germline CDR1 is SGHKS and CDR2 YYEKEE (reference sequence). The CDR3 spans 16 residues. The sample comes from a study of human T cells and chemical hapten exposure. Study-wide points: The number of TCRs over 1 in 1000 frequency stayed unchanged after DPC.

Regarding time point: healthy volunteer bleed at 6 weeks. Researchers extracted total RNA from unfractionated whole blood. Unique molecular identifiers were attached to individual cDNA molecules within the library. In the original workflow: A per-sample median of about 94,000 TCRs was observed, with counts ranging from roughly 20,000 to 700,000. TCRdb itself ran the RACE reads through MiXCR, one entry per CDR3 protein. TCRdb, not the original authors, processed these V and J calls. This sample carries tens of thousands of distinct CDR3 sequences, 5.5% of them seen once, and the ten largest clones take over 10%.

V gene TRBV5-5 combines with J gene TRBJ2-3; the match to TRBD2 covers 10 bases. Sequencing used whole blood. This sequence was found in a human donor in good health. Some clones in this sample may be carry-over from other donors' samples. For the CDR3, the DNA is TGTGCCAGCAGCTTGGGTGTGCTAGCGGGGGCAGATACGCAGTATTTT. The encoded protein is CASSLGVLAGADTQYF.